The 22 T cell receptor beta chains below all came from one sample that was sequenced in a study of Tregs in tolerant kidney transplant recipients. Profiled with immunoSEQ multiplex PCR; TCRdb holds only in-frame clones, not every one. The table includes roughly 46,000 clones, about 90% detected once. Input material: Tregs from blood. The receptors come from a human donor in good health.

The rearrangement uses TRBV5-6 and TRBJ1-3; TRBD1 matches at 9 bases. This CDR3 has 16 amino acids. Germline V gene lookup returns CDR1 SGHDT and CDR2 YYEEEE. J gave up 2 bases and V 5 bases, and 8 bases lay outside the gene matches. As DNA, the CDR3 is TGTGCCAGCAGTCTTGTGGGACAGGGAACTGGAAACACCATATATTTT. Translating gives CASSLVGQGTGNTIYF.

V usage is TRBV10-3 and J usage is TRBJ2-7; D unresolved. The CDR3 has 15 residues. Germline V lookup: CDR1 ENHRY, CDR2 SYGVKD. V lost 3 bases and J 5 bases, leaving 17 bases between the germline ends. CDR3 DNA: TGTGCCATCAGTGAAGTGAGCCGCGGAGAGGACGAGCAGTACTTC. Translating gives CAISEVSRGEDEQYF.

The chain recombines TRBV11-3 with TRBJ2-2, with 11 nucleotides matching TRBD2. Germline CDR1 and CDR2: SGHNT and YENEEA. V shed 5 bases and J 1 base; nucleotides not matched to a gene: 3. The length of the CDR3 is 16 residues. Here the CDR3 DNA reads TGTGCCAGCAGCCCTCTAGCGGGAGGGAACACCGGGGAGCTGTTTTTT. It yields the protein CASSPLAGGNTGELFF.

V gene TRBV6-5 combines with J gene TRBJ1-6, with D unclear. The CDR3 totals 12 residues. Germline V gene lookup returns CDR1 MNHEY and CDR2 SVGAGI. V was clipped by 5 bases and J by 10 bases, with 9 bases between them. The CDR3 sequence is CASSGRFSPLHF. As DNA, the CDR3 is TGTGCCAGCAGTGGGAGGTTCTCACCCCTCCACTTT.

The rearrangement links TRBV4-1 to TRBJ2-5; 7 bases match TRBD1. V lost 4 bases to trimming and J lost 9 bases; unmatched junction nucleotides: 14. The CDR3 loop spans 15 amino acids. Germline lookup yields CDR1 MGHRA and CDR2 YSYEKL. The CDR3 sequence is CASSRRTGVPGAQYF. In nucleotides, the CDR3 is TGCGCCAGCAGCCGACGGACAGGAGTGCCTGGGGCCCAGTACTTC.

The chain combines TRBV21-1 with TRBJ1-1. TRBV21-1 is assigned pseudogene status. The CDR3 spans 14 residues. CDR3 protein: CASSFRTVGTEAFF. In DNA, the CDR3 is TGTGCCAGCAGCTTCCGGACGGTGGGGACTGAAGCTTTCTTT.

This rearrangement joins TRBV6-4 to TRBJ1-2; maybe TRBD1 (5 bases). V lost 0 bases to trimming and J lost 4 bases, with 12 bases between them. The CDR3 is 15 amino acids. The germline V gene encodes CDR1 MRHNA and CDR2 SNTAGT. Written as DNA, the CDR3 is TGTGCCAGCAGTGACTCTGCAGGGTTTCCCTATGGCTACACCTTC. Its protein is CASSDSAGFPYGYTF.

The chain is built from TRBV29-1 and TRBJ2-1, with TRBD2 matching over 10 bases. CDR1 is SQVTM and CDR2 is ANQGSEA in the germline V gene. V trimming: 0 bases; J trimming: 6 bases; junction bases outside the gene matches: 14. This CDR3 comprises 18 residues. The CDR3 region is CSVEDRWLAGAPGNEQFF. In DNA form, the CDR3 reads TGCAGCGTTGAAGATCGGTGGCTAGCGGGAGCTCCGGGCAATGAGCAGTTCTTC.

This sequence joins TRBV6-5 and TRBJ2-7; TRBD2 matches 11 bases. Trimming cost V 6 bases and J 2 bases; bases outside gene matches: 3. In germline, CDR1 is MNHEY, CDR2 SVGAGI. This CDR3 is built from 14 residues. In nucleotides, the CDR3 is TGTGCCAGCAGCCGACTAGCGGGGACCTACGAGCAGTACTTC. It codes for CASSRLAGTYEQYF.

The chain combines TRBV5-6 with TRBJ1-1; D is unclear. The CDR3 runs 15 residues. Germline V gene lookup returns CDR1 SGHDT and CDR2 YYEEEE. V was cut by 3 bases and J by 1 base, with 13 bases left in between. CDR3 in DNA: TGTGCCAGCAGCTGGGTGGGAGGATCGAACACTGAAGCTTTCTTT. Protein sequence: CASSWVGGSNTEAFF.

The chain carries TRBV19 and TRBJ1-5; possible D gene TRBD1, 5 bases. Germline CDR1 LNHDA, CDR2 SQIVND (reference sequence). Trimming cost V 2 bases and J 5 bases, with 10 bases left between them. CDR3 length: 14 amino acids. The CDR3 sequence is CASSIQGRYQPQHF. Written as DNA, the CDR3 is TGTGCCAGTAGTATACAGGGACGATATCAGCCCCAGCATTTT.

This chain connects TRBV25-1 to TRBJ1-2; D ambiguous. V lost 1 base to trimming and J lost 4 bases, with 10 bases between them. The CDR3 sequence is 14 residues long. CDR1 and CDR2 (germline): MGHDK, SYGVNS. CDR3 region: CASSEFRSSYGYTF. The CDR3 bases are TGTGCCAGCAGTGAATTCAGGTCCAGCTATGGCTACACCTTC.

The V call is TRBV23-1, the J call TRBJ2-7; no clear D. TRBV23-1 is an open reading frame, and its role is uncertain. Trimming removed 6 bases at V and 2 bases at J, with 17 bases between. The CDR3 covers 15 residues. CDR3: CASRPYPETPYEQYF. In nucleotides, the CDR3 is TGCGCCAGCAGACCTTACCCGGAGACTCCCTACGAGCAGTACTTC.

This clone was observed a single time. V is TRBV10-1 and J is TRBJ2-1; D not certain. The CDR3 runs 12 residues. Germline V CDR1 and CDR2: WNHNN, SYGVQD (reference sequence). The germline V and J ends were trimmed by 3 bases and 13 bases, with 13 bases remaining between them. The chain's CDR3 is CASSEVLEIQFF. The CDR3 coding sequence is TGCGCCAGCAGTGAAGTTCTGGAAATTCAGTTCTTC.

CDR3 DNA: TGCAGTGCGCCAGGACCGTCTGAAGCTTTCTTT. This sequence encodes CSAPGPSEAFF. The chain is built from TRBV20-1 and TRBJ1-1; no clear D. V lost 6 bases to trimming and J lost 6 bases, with 11 bases between them. The CDR3 extends over 11 amino acids. Germline V gives CDR1 DFQATT, CDR2 SNEGSKA (reference sequence).

Comment on this clone: A read error may produce the germline difference seen at one junction end. The chain carries TRBV5-1 and TRBJ2-7; TRBD1 matches 7 bases. Germline CDR1 and CDR2: SGHRS and YFSETQ. This CDR3 has 13 residues. The CDR3 protein is CASRPTDRSLFNF. The CDR3 DNA reads TGCGCCAGCAGACCCACGGACAGGTCCCTATTCAATTTC.

The rearrangement uses TRBV29-1 and TRBJ1-1, with D uncertain. The CDR3 has 13 amino acids. Germline CDR1 reads SQVTM; CDR2 reads ANQGSEA. CDR3 region: CGGSRGGDTEAFF. In nucleotides, the CDR3 is TGCGGAGGGTCGCGGGGTGGGGACACTGAAGCTTTCTTT.

This chain joins TRBV7-3 and TRBJ1-1; the D gene is possibly TRBD1 (5 bases). V was pared by 6 bases and J by 3 bases, with 11 bases between. Germline CDR1 reads SGHTA; CDR2 reads FQGTGA. CDR3 length: 13 residues. DNA for the CDR3: TGTGCCAGCAGTTTTCAGGGCGACACTGAAGCTTTCTTT. It translates to CASSFQGDTEAFF. The full variable domain, rest sourced from reference TRBV7-3 and TRBJ1-1, is GAGVSQTPSNKVTEKGKYVELRCDPISGHTALYWYRQSLGQGPEFLIYFQGTGAADDSGLPNDRFFAVRPEGSVSTLKIQRTERGDSAVYLCASSFQGDTEAFFGQGTRLTVV.

The V and J genes are TRBV27 and TRBJ1-5; TRBD1 matches at 9 bases. The CDR3 is 17 residues long. With V trimmed by 5 bases and J by 4 bases, 12 bases remained unmatched. Germline CDR1 MNHEY, CDR2 SMNVEV (reference sequence). CDR3 sequence reads: CASSITGGLSPNQPQHF. For the CDR3, the DNA is TGTGCCAGCAGTATCACAGGGGGCCTAAGTCCTAATCAGCCCCAGCATTTT.

The chain joins TRBV5-4 to TRBJ1-5; D unresolved. This CDR3 region has 14 residues. Trimming pared 1 base from V and 3 bases from J, leaving 8 bases between. The germline V gene encodes CDR1 SGHNT and CDR2 YYREEE (reference sequence). Here the CDR3 reads CASSLWEDNQPQHF. The CDR3 DNA is TGTGCCAGCAGCTTGTGGGAGGACAATCAGCCCCAGCATTTT.

The sample holds one count of this clone. V is TRBV29-1 and J is TRBJ1-5, with D possibly matching TRBD1 (6 bases). The CDR3 runs to 13 residues. The V gene lost 4 bases and the J gene lost 4 bases, with 11 bases spanning the gap. Looked up from germline, CDR1 is SQVTM and CDR2 is ANQGSEA. The CDR3 DNA is TGCAGCGTTGGCCGGGACACAAATCAGCCCCAGCATTTT. Translation: CSVGRDTNQPQHF.

J is TRBJ2-1 and V is TRBV6-6; 11 bases are a match to TRBD2. The CDR3 is 16 residues long. V shed 5 bases and J 6 bases; nucleotides not matched to a gene: 9. Germline values: CDR1 MNHNY, CDR2 SVGAGI (reference sequence). The CDR3 DNA reads TGTGCCAGCAGTCCTCATCTAGCGGGGGGAAGCAATGAGCAGTTCTTC. The encoded protein is CASSPHLAGGSNEQFF.